Shown below are 3 T cell receptor beta chains from a single sample sequenced in a study of response to subunit inactivated influenza vaccine. MiXCR, applied by TCRdb to the RT-PCR reads, yields one record per CDR3 protein. This sample yields some 640,000 distinct CDR3 sequences, of which approximately 15% are seen a single time; roughly 6.4% belongs to the top ten. The specimen was PBMCs from blood, collected roughly 15 days before vaccination. These receptors all stem from a man aged 50-59 years who received an inactivated influenza vaccine.

Only a few counts were recorded for this clonotype. This chain links TRBV30 with TRBJ1-5, with a weak D call TRBD1 (5 bases). This CDR3 contains 16 residues. Germline V gene lookup returns CDR1 GTSNPN and CDR2 SVGIG (reference sequence). Trimming pared 5 bases from V and 7 bases from J, leaving 24 bases between. The CDR3 region has the DNA TGTGCCTGGTCTAATAGAGGGAGCATCCCAGGGCAGCCCCAGCATTTT. Protein: CAWSNRGSIPGQPQHF.

The chain links TRBV5-6 to TRBJ1-3, with 7 bases that match TRBD1. V gave up 0 bases and J gave up 7 bases; unmatched junction bases: 10. Germline CDR1 is SGHDT and CDR2 is YYEEEE. The CDR3 runs 16 residues. CDR3 amino acids: CASSLGTGDFRNTIYF. The CDR3 DNA reads as TGTGCCAGCAGCTTGGGCACAGGGGATTTCAGGAACACCATATATTTT.

There are a few counts of this clonotype. The chain joins TRBV5-1 to TRBJ2-1; TRBD2 aligns across 12 bases. The junction had 2 bases not matched to a gene; V was cut back by 0 bases and J by 4 bases. Germline-derived CDR1 and CDR2 are SGHRS and YFSETQ. This CDR3 is 16 amino acids long. The CDR3 is CASSLASGGEYNEQFF. The CDR3 nucleotides read TGCGCCAGCAGCTTGGCTAGCGGGGGGGAGTACAATGAGCAGTTCTTC.